This T cell receptor beta chain was retrieved from a study of blood T cell repertoires in COVID-19. Study-level information: The United States, Italy and Spain provided the acute and convalescent COVID-19 samples. PBMCs, B-cell-depleted T cells, or T cells were the source of the cDNA or gDNA that made up the material.

This clone was detected once. As handled by the study authors: Quantification of nucleated cells was approximated via reference gene primer amplification. Sequencing used immunoSEQ multiplex PCR; TCRdb keeps in-frame clones, though not all of them. V and J calls and clone size are copied from that table; D and trimming were computed from the DNA. This table has some 80,000 clones, roughly 90% appearing once. One Seattle source followed patients from active infection through their disease course. Trimming at V came to 0 bases and at J to 5 bases, leaving 3 bases not matched to a gene. Per germline, CDR1 ENHRY and CDR2 SYGVKD. This CDR3 is built from 15 residues.

This clonotype originated in a man over 45 with COVID-19, enrolled during active disease. The chain has TRBV10-3 and TRBJ2-1, with 8 bases that match TRBD1. The sequencing input was peripheral blood. CDR3 coding DNA: TGTGCCATCAGTGAGTCGGACAGGGAGAACAATGAGCAGTTCTTC. Protein product: CAISESDRENNEQFF.